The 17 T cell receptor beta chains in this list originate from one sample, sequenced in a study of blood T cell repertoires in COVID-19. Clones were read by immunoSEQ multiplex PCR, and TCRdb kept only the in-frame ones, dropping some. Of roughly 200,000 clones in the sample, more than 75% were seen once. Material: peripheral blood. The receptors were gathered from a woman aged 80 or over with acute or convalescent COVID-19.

DNA for the CDR3: TGTGCCACCAGCAGAGAAAAGGCAGGGGCAACTGAAGCTTTCTTT. Protein sequence: CATSREKAGATEAFF. The chain has TRBV15 and TRBJ1-1, with D perhaps matching TRBD1 (6 bases). The CDR3 runs 15 residues. V was shortened by 0 bases and J by 5 bases, with 13 bases between the two germline ends. Per germline, CDR1 LNHNV and CDR2 YYDKDF (reference sequence).

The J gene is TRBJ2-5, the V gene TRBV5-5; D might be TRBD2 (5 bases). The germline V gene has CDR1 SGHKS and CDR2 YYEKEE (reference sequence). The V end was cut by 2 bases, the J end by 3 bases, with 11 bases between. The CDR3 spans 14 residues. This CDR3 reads CASSLLGAEETQYF. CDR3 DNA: TGTGCCAGCAGCTTACTGGGAGCCGAAGAGACCCAGTACTTC.

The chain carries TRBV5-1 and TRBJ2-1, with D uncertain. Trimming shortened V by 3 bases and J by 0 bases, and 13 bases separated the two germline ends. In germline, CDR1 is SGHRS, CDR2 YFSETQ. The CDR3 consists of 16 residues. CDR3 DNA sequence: TGCGCCAGCAGCTCGTTACAGAGCAACTCCTACAATGAGCAGTTCTTC. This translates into CASSSLQSNSYNEQFF. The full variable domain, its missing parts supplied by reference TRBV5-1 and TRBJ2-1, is KAGVTQTPRYLIKTRGQQVTLSCSPISGHRSVSWYQQTPGQGLQFLFEYFSETQRNKGNFPGRFSGRQFSNSRSEMNVSTLELGDSALYLCASSSLQSNSYNEQFFGPGTRLTVL.

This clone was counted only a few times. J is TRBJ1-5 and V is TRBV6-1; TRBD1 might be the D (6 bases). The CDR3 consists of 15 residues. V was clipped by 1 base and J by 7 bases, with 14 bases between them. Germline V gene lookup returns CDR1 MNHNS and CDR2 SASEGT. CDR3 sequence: CASSEGGGGLQPQHF. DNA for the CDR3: TGTGCCAGCAGTGAAGGGGGCGGGGGCTTACAGCCCCAGCATTTT.

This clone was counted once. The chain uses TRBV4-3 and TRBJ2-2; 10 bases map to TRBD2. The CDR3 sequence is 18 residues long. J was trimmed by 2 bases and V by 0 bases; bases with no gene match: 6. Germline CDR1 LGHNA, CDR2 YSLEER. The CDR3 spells CASSQERTSGINTGELFF. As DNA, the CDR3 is TGCGCCAGCAGCCAAGAGAGGACTAGCGGTATAAACACCGGGGAGCTGTTTTTT.

The CDR3 sequence: CASSLLGQGDDGYTF. As DNA, the CDR3 is TGTGCCAGCTCACTACTTGGACAGGGGGATGATGGCTACACCTTC. The J gene is TRBJ1-2, the V gene TRBV18, with 10 bases aligning to TRBD1. Germline CDR1 reads KGHSH; CDR2 reads LQKENI. This CDR3 is built from 15 residues. The trim removed 4 bases at V and 6 bases at J, leaving 8 bases unmatched.

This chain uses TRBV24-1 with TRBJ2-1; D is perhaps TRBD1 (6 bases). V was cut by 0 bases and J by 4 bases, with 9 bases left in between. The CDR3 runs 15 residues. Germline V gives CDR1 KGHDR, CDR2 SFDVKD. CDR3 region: CATSDLGQGYNEQFF. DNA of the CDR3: TGTGCCACCAGTGATTTGGGGCAGGGGTACAATGAGCAGTTCTTC.

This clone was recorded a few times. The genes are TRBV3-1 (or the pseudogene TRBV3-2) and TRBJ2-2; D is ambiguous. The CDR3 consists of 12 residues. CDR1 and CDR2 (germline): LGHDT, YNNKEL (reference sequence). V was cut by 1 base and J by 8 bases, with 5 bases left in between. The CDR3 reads CASSQGAGELFF. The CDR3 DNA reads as TGTGCCAGCAGCCAAGGGGCGGGGGAGCTGTTTTTT.

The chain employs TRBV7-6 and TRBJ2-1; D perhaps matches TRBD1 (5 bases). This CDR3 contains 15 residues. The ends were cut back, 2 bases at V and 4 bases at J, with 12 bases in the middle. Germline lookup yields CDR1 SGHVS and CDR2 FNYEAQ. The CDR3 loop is CASSLQGPQYNEQFF. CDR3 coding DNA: TGTGCCAGCAGCTTACAGGGCCCGCAATACAATGAGCAGTTCTTC.

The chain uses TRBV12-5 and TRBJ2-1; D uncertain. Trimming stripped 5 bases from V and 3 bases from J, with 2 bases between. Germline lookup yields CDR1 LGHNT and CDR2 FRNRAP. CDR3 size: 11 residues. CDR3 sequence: CASGLYNEQFF. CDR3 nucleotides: TGTGCTAGTGGTCTCTACAATGAGCAGTTCTTC.

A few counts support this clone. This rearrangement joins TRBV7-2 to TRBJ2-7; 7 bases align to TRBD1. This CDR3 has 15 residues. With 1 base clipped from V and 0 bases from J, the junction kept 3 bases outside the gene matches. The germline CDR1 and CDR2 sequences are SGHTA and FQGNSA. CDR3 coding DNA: TGTGCCAGCAGCTTAGTGGGACAGAGCTCCTACGAGCAGTACTTC. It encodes CASSLVGQSSYEQYF.

The CDR3 reads CSVPAGAQNTEAFF. The CDR3 coding sequence is TGCAGCGTCCCCGCAGGGGCGCAGAACACTGAAGCTTTCTTT. The chain employs TRBV29-1 and TRBJ1-1; tentative D call: TRBD1 (6 bases). CDR3 length equals 14 residues. V lost 6 bases, J lost 1 base, and 15 bases lay in between. Per the germline V gene, CDR1 is SQVTM and CDR2 is ANQGSEA.

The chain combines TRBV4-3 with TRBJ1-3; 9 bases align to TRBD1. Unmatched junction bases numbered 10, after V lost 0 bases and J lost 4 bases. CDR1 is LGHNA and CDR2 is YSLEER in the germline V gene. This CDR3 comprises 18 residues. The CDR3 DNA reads TGCGCCAGCAGCCAAGAGATAGGGACAGGGAATGGAGGAAACACCATATATTTT. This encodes CASSQEIGTGNGGNTIYF.

The CDR3 DNA follows: TGTGCCACCAGCCCCGCAGGGGCCAACAATGAGCAGTTCTTC. It is translated as CATSPAGANNEQFF. V and J are TRBV24-1 and TRBJ2-1; TRBD1 might be the D (6 bases). The CDR3 runs to 14 residues. Germline loops: CDR1 KGHDR, CDR2 SFDVKD. V lost 7 bases and J 5 bases, leaving 14 bases between the germline ends.

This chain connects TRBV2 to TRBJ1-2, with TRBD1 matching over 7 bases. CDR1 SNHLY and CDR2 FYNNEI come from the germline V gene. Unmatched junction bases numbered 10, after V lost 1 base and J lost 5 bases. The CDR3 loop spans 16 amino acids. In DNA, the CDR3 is TGTGCCAGCAGTGAAGAGGGGGCTGCGGCCGGGTATGGCTACACCTTC. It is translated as CASSEEGAAAGYGYTF.

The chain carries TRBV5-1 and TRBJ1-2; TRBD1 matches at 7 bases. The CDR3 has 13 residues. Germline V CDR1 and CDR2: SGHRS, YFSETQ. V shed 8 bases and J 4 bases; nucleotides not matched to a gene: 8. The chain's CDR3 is CASKLDRSYGYTF. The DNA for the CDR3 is TGCGCCAGTAAACTGGACAGGAGCTATGGCTACACCTTC. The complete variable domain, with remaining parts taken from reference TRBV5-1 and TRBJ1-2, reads KAGVTQTPRYLIKTRGQQVTLSCSPISGHRSVSWYQQTPGQGLQFLFEYFSETQRNKGNFPGRFSGRQFSNSRSEMNVSTLELGDSALYLCASKLDRSYGYTFGSGTRLTVV.

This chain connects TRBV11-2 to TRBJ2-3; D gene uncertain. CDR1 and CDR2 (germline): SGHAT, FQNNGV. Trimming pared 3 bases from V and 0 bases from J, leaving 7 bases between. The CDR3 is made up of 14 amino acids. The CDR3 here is CASSFSGSTDTQYF. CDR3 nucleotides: TGTGCCAGCAGCTTTTCCGGTAGCACAGATACGCAGTATTTT.